Shown below are 20 T cell receptor beta chains from a single sample sequenced in a study of OX40 agonist ivuxolimab in advanced cancers. The library came from the immunoSEQ multiplex PCR assay. TCRdb stores this immuneACCESS table with in-frame sequences only. Part of the clones is absent; in the studies checked, under half of the shortfall reflects unresolved V genes, and no reason is known for the rest. In all, the sample holds fewer than 80,000 clones, and 80% to 90% of those were seen once. The ten largest clones take up 6.5% of the sample. The sequencing used CD4+ or CD8+ T cells sorted from blood, collected in a trial of the OX40 agonist ivuxolimab. The receptors derive from an adult with an advanced solid tumor such as melanoma, head and neck, liver or kidney cancer.

The chain combines TRBV28 with TRBJ2-1; 12 bases map to TRBD2. V gave up 6 bases and J gave up 4 bases; unmatched junction bases: 4. Germline V gene sequence: CDR1 MDHEN, CDR2 SYDVKM. The CDR3 spans 15 residues. DNA of the CDR3: TGTGCCAGCAGGCCGACTAGCGGGAGTTACAATGAGCAGTTCTTC. Translated: CASRPTSGSYNEQFF.

V is TRBV27 and J is TRBJ2-7; 7 positions match TRBD1. Germline CDR1 and CDR2: MNHEY and SMNVEV (reference sequence). J gave up 3 bases and V 5 bases, and 4 bases lay outside the gene matches. The CDR3 covers 13 residues. Written as DNA, the CDR3 is TGTGCCAGCAGTGGGTCAGGGGGCTACGAGCAGTACTTC. Amino acids: CASSGSGGYEQYF.

The rearrangement uses TRBV27 and TRBJ2-3; 7 bases are a match to TRBD1. The ends lost 5 bases at V and 3 bases at J; junction bases unmatched: 2. Germline V gives CDR1 MNHEY, CDR2 SMNVEV (reference sequence). The CDR3 is made up of 13 amino acids. The CDR3 region has the DNA TGTGCCAGCAGTGCGGACAGGACAGATACGCAGTATTTT. Translating gives CASSADRTDTQYF.

This chain connects TRBV11-1 to TRBJ1-1; a weak D match, TRBD1 (5 bases). CDR3 length: 15 residues. In germline, CDR1 is SGHAT, CDR2 FQDESV (reference sequence). V lost 2 bases and J lost 4, with 14 bases in between. The CDR3 here is CASSLWAEGSTEAFF. The DNA for the CDR3 is TGTGCCAGCAGCTTATGGGCCGAGGGGAGCACTGAAGCTTTCTTT.

V and J are TRBV21-1 and TRBJ2-1; TRBD1, the table's D call, was not compared with the DNA. TRBV21-1 is classified as a pseudogene. The CDR3 runs 13 residues. The CDR3 reads CADRDRGPNEQFF. CDR3 sequence (DNA): TGTGCCGACCGGGACAGGGGGCCCAATGAGCAGTTCTTC.

This rearrangement joins TRBV4-3 to TRBJ2-1, with a weak D call TRBD2 (6 bases). Germline CDR1 and CDR2: LGHNA and YSLEER. Trimming left V 1 base short and J 4 bases short, with 14 bases between. This CDR3 is 16 amino acids long. The CDR3 nucleotides are TGCGCCAGCAGCCAAGTCCAGCGGGTCTTATACAATGAGCAGTTCTTC. This translates into CASSQVQRVLYNEQFF.

The rearrangement joins TRBV27 to TRBJ2-3; D uncertain. This CDR3 region has 15 residues. Germline lookup yields CDR1 MNHEY and CDR2 SMNVEV (reference sequence). V gave up 6 bases and J gave up 0 bases, with 13 bases separating them. CDR3 sequence (DNA): TGTGCCAGCAGACCGTTGGGCCCTAGCACAGATACGCAGTATTTT. Translation gives CASRPLGPSTDTQYF.

This clone has a single count. The V gene is TRBV4-3, the J gene TRBJ2-5, with 9 bases lining up with TRBD2. This CDR3 is built from 20 residues. Losses at the gene ends were 1 base for V and 5 bases for J; bases not matched to a gene: 20. CDR1 and CDR2 (germline): LGHNA, YSLEER. The CDR3 sequence: CASSQGSFSLAGPPYETQYF. Here the CDR3 DNA reads TGCGCCAGCAGCCAAGGATCCTTCTCCCTAGCGGGACCTCCATATGAGACCCAGTACTTC.

This rearrangement joins TRBV29-1 to TRBJ2-5, with D hard to call. V lost 2 bases to trimming and J lost 5 bases, with 9 bases between them. The CDR3 length is 12 residues. Germline V gene data show CDR1 as SQVTM and CDR2 as ANQGSEA. Here the CDR3 reads CSVEIRSETQYF. DNA of the CDR3: TGCAGCGTTGAAATCCGGTCCGAGACCCAGTACTTC.

The V gene is TRBV9, the J gene TRBJ2-1; TRBD2 is a possible D gene (6 bases). V lost 0 bases and J lost 10, with 8 bases in between. CDR3 length equals 12 residues. Germline loops: CDR1 SGDLS, CDR2 YYNGEE. The CDR3, as DNA: TGTGCCAGCAGCGTAGGGGGGGTCGAGCAGTTCTTC. Translated: CASSVGGVEQFF. The entire variable domain, with the rest obtained from reference TRBV9 and TRBJ2-1, is as follows: DSGVTQTPKHLITATGQRVTLRCSPRSGDLSVYWYQQSLDQGLQFLIQYYNGEERAKGNILERFSAQQFPDLHSELNLSSLELGDSALYFCASSVGGVEQFFGPGTRLTVL.

The V gene is TRBV9, the J gene TRBJ1-1, with unresolved D. Germline V CDR1 and CDR2: SGDLS, YYNGEE. V shed 2 bases and J shed 6 bases, with 5 bases lying between them. The CDR3 is 11 residues long. The CDR3 protein is CASSVFPEAFF. In nucleotides, the CDR3 is TGTGCCAGCAGCGTTTTCCCTGAAGCTTTCTTT. The variable domain in full, with the rest retrieved from reference TRBV9 and TRBJ1-1, is DSGVTQTPKHLITATGQRVTLRCSPRSGDLSVYWYQQSLDQGLQFLIQYYNGEERAKGNILERFSAQQFPDLHSELNLSSLELGDSALYFCASSVFPEAFFGQGTRLTVV.

The J gene is TRBJ1-5, the V gene TRBV4-2; 7 bases agree with TRBD1. Germline V gene lookup returns CDR1 LGHNA and CDR2 YNFKEQ. The V and J ends lost 0 bases and 6 bases, in that order; junction bases with no gene match: 5. The CDR3 is 15 amino acids. CDR3 DNA sequence: TGTGCCAGCAGCCAAGAAACGACAGGGAGTCAGCCCCAGCATTTT. As protein: CASSQETTGSQPQHF.

V and J are TRBV30 and TRBJ1-5, with a possible D match to TRBD1 (5 bases). This CDR3 has 15 amino acids. The V gene's germline CDR1 is GTSNPN and CDR2 SVGIG (reference sequence). The germline V and J ends were trimmed by 2 bases and 4 bases, with 15 bases remaining between them. The CDR3 sequence: CAWSYPGVGNQPQHF. CDR3 DNA sequence: TGTGCCTGGAGTTATCCGGGGGTAGGAAATCAGCCCCAGCATTTT.

This clone is a singleton in its sample. The chain joins TRBV28 to TRBJ1-1; D is undetermined. CDR3 length: 14 amino acids. In germline, CDR1 is MDHEN, CDR2 SYDVKM. V shed 6 bases and J shed 0 bases, with 11 bases lying between them. The CDR3 region has the DNA TGTGCCAGCAGATACGACACAATGAACACTGAAGCTTTCTTT. Translation gives CASRYDTMNTEAFF.

The gene calls are TRBV9 and TRBJ2-3; TRBD2 might be the D (5 bases). Per the germline V gene, CDR1 is SGDLS and CDR2 is YYNGEE. Trimming stripped 3 bases from V and 0 bases from J, with 14 bases between. CDR3 length: 16 amino acids. The CDR3 loop reads CASSGRHEGSTDTQYF. For the CDR3, the DNA is TGTGCCAGCAGCGGTCGGCATGAGGGAAGCACAGATACGCAGTATTTT.

The chain employs TRBV4-2 and TRBJ1-5; no clear D gene. The germline V gene encodes CDR1 LGHNA and CDR2 YNFKEQ. V dropped 2 bases and J dropped 0 bases, with 2 bases sitting between them. CDR3 length: 13 amino acids. This CDR3 reads CASSQYSNQPQHF. In DNA form, the CDR3 reads TGTGCCAGCAGCCAATATAGCAATCAGCCCCAGCATTTT.

The J gene is TRBJ2-2, the V gene TRBV7-9, with D perhaps matching TRBD1 or TRBD2 (5 bases each). The V end was cut by 0 bases, the J end by 5 bases, with 13 bases between. This CDR3 has 16 residues. Germline lookup yields CDR1 SEHNR and CDR2 FQNEAQ (reference sequence). The CDR3 DNA reads TGTGCCAGCAGCTTAGCAATTGGGACCCGGACCGGGGAGCTGTTTTTT. Protein sequence: CASSLAIGTRTGELFF.

V is TRBV2 and J is TRBJ2-5; no reliable D call. Between the trimmed V and J ends, which lost 3 bases and 2 bases, there was a span of 19 bases. Germline lookup yields CDR1 SNHLY and CDR2 FYNNEI. The CDR3 length is 17 residues. DNA for the CDR3: TGTGCCAGCAGTGAGGGTATGGCAGGAGAGGATCAAGAGACCCAGTACTTC. Translating it yields CASSEGMAGEDQETQYF.

This chain uses TRBV9 with TRBJ1-5; the D gene is possibly TRBD1 (5 bases). CDR3 length: 14 amino acids. CDR1 is SGDLS and CDR2 is YYNGEE in the germline V gene. Trimming pared 1 base from V and 1 base from J, leaving 6 bases between. CDR3 nucleotide sequence: TGTGCCAGCAGCGTATGGGACAGCAATCAGCCCCAGCATTTT. Its translation: CASSVWDSNQPQHF.

The CDR3 is CASSPVGLAADTQYF. DNA for the CDR3: TGTGCCAGCAGCCCCGTGGGACTAGCGGCAGATACGCAGTATTTT. The chain uses TRBV7-3 and TRBJ2-3; 11 bases line up with TRBD2. CDR1 and CDR2 (germline): SGHTA, FQGTGA. V gave up 5 bases and J gave up 4 bases; unmatched junction bases: 5. This CDR3 spans 15 amino acids.